The 18 T cell receptor beta chains below come from one sample, sequenced in a study of Ad26.COV2.S vaccination and SARS-CoV-2 variants (dated by TCRdb to about 2021). Taken with the paper, the label for treatment or condition translates to: around 19 received Ad26.COV2.S at low or high dose, single or two shots; about 5 received placebo; per-sample allocation not given. For vaccine and placebo recipients, repertoires were sequenced using samples collected on day 63 after the first injection. The library was prepared using the immunoSEQ multiplex PCR assay. Not all clones reach the TCRdb copy of this immuneACCESS table, which keeps in-frame sequences only. Checked studies attribute under half of the gap to unresolved V genes and leave the rest unexplained. Recorded for this sample are 300,000 to 400,000 clones; 86% of them occurred a single time. Of the sample, approximately 12% falls within the top ten clones.

Specimen: peripheral blood, collected in a trial of Ad26.COV2.S vaccine versus placebo. Receptors were obtained from a person between 18 and 65 years old who received the Ad26.COV2.S COVID-19 vaccine or a placebo.

The chain employs TRBV28 and TRBJ1-5, with D tentatively TRBD1 (5 bases). The V end lost 5 bases, the J end lost 7 bases, and 15 bases lay between the germline ends. Germline V gene lookup returns CDR1 MDHEN and CDR2 SYDVKM. CDR3 length equals 14 residues. The CDR3 DNA is TGTGCCAGCAGTCCAACGCTGGGACGCCAGCCCCAGCATTTT. Its protein is CASSPTLGRQPQHF.

The chain uses TRBV5-1 and TRBJ2-7; D is perhaps TRBD1 (6 bases). The V end was cut by 4 bases, the J end by 0 bases, with 11 bases between. The CDR3 covers 14 residues. Germline V gene data show CDR1 as SGHRS and CDR2 as YFSETQ. As DNA, the CDR3 is TGCGCCAGCAGCCCGGGGACATTCTCCTACGAGCAGTACTTC. It encodes CASSPGTFSYEQYF.

The V gene is TRBV28, the J gene TRBJ2-7; D unresolved. Trimming removed 3 bases from V and 1 base from J, with 4 bases in between. The CDR3 runs to 12 residues. Germline values: CDR1 MDHEN, CDR2 SYDVKM. The CDR3 here is CASSFRSYEQYF. CDR3 nucleotide sequence: TGTGCCAGCAGTTTTCGGTCCTACGAGCAGTACTTC.

V and J are TRBV29-1 and TRBJ1-2; no clear D. The germline gives CDR1 SQVTM, CDR2 ANQGSEA. V lost 7 bases and J lost 5, with 11 bases in between. This CDR3 is built from 11 residues. The CDR3 protein is CSDDGRYGYTF. CDR3 DNA sequence: TGCAGCGACGACGGGAGATATGGCTACACCTTC.

The V and J genes are TRBV3-1 (or the pseudogene TRBV3-2) and TRBJ2-5, with D perhaps given as TRBD1 or TRBD2 (5 bases each). The CDR3 has 14 amino acids. Trimming left V 3 bases short and J 1 base short, with 9 bases between. Germline V gene sequence: CDR1 LGHDT, CDR2 YNNKEL (reference sequence). CDR3 DNA sequence: TGTGCCAGCAGCCAGTGGGACGGCCAAGAGACCCAGTACTTC. Residues: CASSQWDGQETQYF.

The chain has TRBV7-9 and TRBJ2-7, with D maybe TRBD2 (5 bases). The V end lost 5 bases, the J end lost 0 bases, and 14 bases lay between the germline ends. Per the germline V gene, CDR1 is SEHNR and CDR2 is FQNEAQ (reference sequence). This CDR3 comprises 15 residues. CDR3 loop: CASSNREALSYEQYF. In DNA, the CDR3 is TGTGCCAGCAGCAACCGGGAAGCCCTCTCCTACGAGCAGTACTTC.

This clone occurred a few times. The V and J genes are TRBV27 and TRBJ1-1; TRBD1 matches at 7 bases. The CDR3 has 15 residues. CDR1 and CDR2 (germline): MNHEY, SMNVEV (reference sequence). V was clipped by 4 bases and J by 4 bases; unmatched bases: 9. CDR3 in DNA: TGTGCCAGCAGTTACTTAGGGGGCTTAAGCACTGAAGCTTTCTTT. Protein: CASSYLGGLSTEAFF.

The chain employs TRBV7-9 and TRBJ2-3, with D possibly TRBD1 on 6 matching bases. CDR3 size: 16 residues. Per the germline V gene, CDR1 is SEHNR and CDR2 is FQNEAQ (reference sequence). Trimming shortened V by 5 bases and J by 0 bases, and 15 bases separated the two germline ends. CDR3 region: CASSARDTLSTDTQYF. The CDR3 coding sequence is TGTGCCAGCAGCGCACGGGACACACTTAGCACAGATACGCAGTATTTT. Variable domain in full (rest from reference TRBV7-9 and TRBJ2-3): DTGVSQNPRHKITKRGQNVTFRCDPISEHNRLYWYRQTLGQGPEFLTYFQNEAQLEKSRLLSDRFSAERPKGSFSTLEIQRTEQGDSAMYLCASSARDTLSTDTQYFGPGTRLTVL.

The V call is TRBV27, the J call TRBJ2-7; 8 positions match TRBD2. This CDR3 region has 16 residues. Germline V gives CDR1 MNHEY, CDR2 SMNVEV (reference sequence). Trimming removed 5 bases from V and 0 bases from J; junction bases left unmatched: 9. CDR3 nucleotides: TGTGCCAGCAGTCTCGTCGGGGGGGGAAGCTCCTACGAGCAGTACTTC. Encoded protein: CASSLVGGGSSYEQYF.

The chain joins TRBV4-1 to TRBJ2-1; tentatively, D is TRBD1 (5 bases). The CDR3 consists of 14 residues. Germline CDR1 and CDR2: MGHRA and YSYEKL. Trimming pared 3 bases from V and 7 bases from J, leaving 13 bases between. The CDR3 loop is CASSHQGGGNEQFF. DNA for the CDR3: TGCGCCAGCAGCCATCAGGGTGGTGGGAATGAGCAGTTCTTC.

The chain employs TRBV7-2 and TRBJ2-7; perhaps TRBD1 as D (6 bases). Trimming left V 1 base short and J 6 bases short, with 13 bases between. CDR1 and CDR2 (germline): SGHTA, FQGNSA. The CDR3 consists of 14 residues. CDR3 amino acids: CASSLGDTGSEQYF. CDR3 in DNA: TGTGCCAGCAGCTTAGGGGACACTGGGAGCGAGCAGTACTTC.

The chain couples TRBV19 to TRBJ2-2; no clear D gene. V was cut by 5 bases and J by 4 bases, with 11 bases left in between. This CDR3 is built from 14 residues. The germline V gene has CDR1 LNHDA and CDR2 SQIVND (reference sequence). The chain's CDR3 is CASSAPERTGELFF. Written as DNA, the CDR3 is TGTGCCAGTAGTGCCCCAGAGCGCACCGGGGAGCTGTTTTTT.

By sample share, this clone is medium-sized. The rearrangement links TRBV20-1 to TRBJ2-7; D unclear. Germline V gives CDR1 DFQATT, CDR2 SNEGSKA (reference sequence). V gave up 6 bases and J gave up 4 bases, with 10 bases separating them. CDR3 size: 11 residues. Here the CDR3 DNA reads TGCAGTGCCCCCCAGGTTTACGAGCAGTACTTC. Translating it yields CSAPQVYEQYF.

The gene calls are TRBV18 and TRBJ2-2; D gene uncertain. CDR3 length equals 16 residues. CDR1 is KGHSH and CDR2 is LQKENI in the germline V gene. V lost 3 bases, J lost 6 bases, and 17 bases lay in between. Here the CDR3 reads CASSPLNGATSGELFF. The CDR3 DNA follows: TGTGCCAGCTCACCTCTAAACGGTGCAACCTCCGGGGAGCTGTTTTTT.

V gene TRBV7-6 combines with J gene TRBJ2-5; 9 positions agree with TRBD2. Per germline, CDR1 SGHVS and CDR2 FNYEAQ. CDR3 size: 14 residues. The V gene end was trimmed by 3 bases and the J gene end by 5 bases; junction bases not matched to a gene: 4. CDR3 coding DNA: TGTGCCAGCAGCTTTGCGGGGGGGGCGGAGACCCAGTACTTC. This gives the protein CASSFAGGAETQYF. Filled out from reference TRBV7-6 and TRBJ2-5, the complete variable domain reads GAGVSQSPRYKVTKRGQDVALRCDPISGHVSLYWYRQALGQGPEFLTYFNYEAQQDKSGLPNDRFSAERPEGSISTLTIQRTEQRDSAMYRCASSFAGGAETQYFGPGTRLLVL.

This sequence joins TRBV11-2 and TRBJ1-2; no clear D gene. Germline V CDR1 and CDR2: SGHAT, FQNNGV. V lost 5 bases to trimming and J lost 0 bases, with 13 bases between them. The CDR3 has 15 amino acids. The chain's CDR3 is CASSPWTETNYGYTF. The CDR3 bases are TGTGCCAGCAGCCCGTGGACGGAGACTAACTATGGCTACACCTTC.

V is TRBV4-3 and J is TRBJ1-4; D remains unclear. The V and J ends lost 2 bases and 4 bases respectively, with 5 bases between them. Germline V gives CDR1 LGHNA, CDR2 YSLEER. The CDR3 is 13 residues long. The CDR3 nucleotides read TGCGCCAGCAGCCAATACCGTAATGAAAAACTGTTTTTT. Its protein product is CASSQYRNEKLFF.

The chain has TRBV6-5 and TRBJ1-2; D is undetermined. V was clipped by 4 bases and J by 2 bases, with 8 bases between them. The CDR3 is 13 amino acids. The V gene's germline CDR1 is MNHEY and CDR2 SVGAGI. CDR3 residues: CASSSGGNYGYTF. The DNA of the CDR3 is TGTGCCAGCAGTTCAGGCGGGAACTATGGCTACACCTTC.